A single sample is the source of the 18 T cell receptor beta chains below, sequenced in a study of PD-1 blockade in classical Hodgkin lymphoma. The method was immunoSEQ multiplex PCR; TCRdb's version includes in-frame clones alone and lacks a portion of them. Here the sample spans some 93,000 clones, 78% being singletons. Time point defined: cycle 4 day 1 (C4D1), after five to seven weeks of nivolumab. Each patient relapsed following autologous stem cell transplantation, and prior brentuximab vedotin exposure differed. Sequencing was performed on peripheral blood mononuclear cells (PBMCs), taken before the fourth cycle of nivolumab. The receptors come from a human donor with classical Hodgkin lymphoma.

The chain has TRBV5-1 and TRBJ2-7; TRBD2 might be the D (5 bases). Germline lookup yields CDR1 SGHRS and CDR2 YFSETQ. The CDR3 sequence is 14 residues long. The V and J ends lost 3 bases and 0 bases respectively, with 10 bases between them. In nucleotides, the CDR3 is TGCGCCAGCAGCTCCCCCGGGATCTCCTACGAGCAGTACTTC. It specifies CASSSPGISYEQYF.

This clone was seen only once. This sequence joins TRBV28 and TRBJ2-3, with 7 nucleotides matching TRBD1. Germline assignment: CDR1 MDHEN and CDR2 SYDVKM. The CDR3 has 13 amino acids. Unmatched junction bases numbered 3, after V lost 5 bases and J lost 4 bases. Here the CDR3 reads CASSTQGADTQYF. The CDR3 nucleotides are TGTGCCAGCAGTACCCAGGGGGCAGATACGCAGTATTTT.

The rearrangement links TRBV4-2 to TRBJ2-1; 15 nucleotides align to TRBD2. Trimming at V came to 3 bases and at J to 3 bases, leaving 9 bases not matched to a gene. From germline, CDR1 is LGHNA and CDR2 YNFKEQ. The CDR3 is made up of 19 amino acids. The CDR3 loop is CASSHQGLAGGQGYNEQFF. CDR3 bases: TGTGCCAGCAGCCATCAAGGACTAGCGGGAGGGCAGGGCTACAATGAGCAGTTCTTC.

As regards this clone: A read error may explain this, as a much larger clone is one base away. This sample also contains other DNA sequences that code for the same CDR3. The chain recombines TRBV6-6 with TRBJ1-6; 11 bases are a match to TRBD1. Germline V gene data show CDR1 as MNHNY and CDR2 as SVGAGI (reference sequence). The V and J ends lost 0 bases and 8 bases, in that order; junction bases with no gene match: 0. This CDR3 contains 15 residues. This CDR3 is CASSYSGQGDSPLHF. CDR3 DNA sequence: TGTGCCAGCAGTTACTCGGGACAGGGGGATTCACCCCTCCACTTT.

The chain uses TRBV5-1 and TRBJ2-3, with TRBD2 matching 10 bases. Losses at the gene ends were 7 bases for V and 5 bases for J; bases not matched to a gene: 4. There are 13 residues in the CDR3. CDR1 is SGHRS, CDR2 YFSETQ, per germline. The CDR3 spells CASSAGGLDTQYF. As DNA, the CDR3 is TGCGCCAGCTCAGCGGGAGGGCTAGATACGCAGTATTTT.

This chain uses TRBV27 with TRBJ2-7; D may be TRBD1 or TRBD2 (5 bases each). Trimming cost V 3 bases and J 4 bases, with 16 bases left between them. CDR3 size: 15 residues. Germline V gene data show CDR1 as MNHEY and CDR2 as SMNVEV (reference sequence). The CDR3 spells CASSFKRDPIYEQYF. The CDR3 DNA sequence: TGTGCCAGCAGTTTCAAACGGGACCCCATATACGAGCAGTACTTC.

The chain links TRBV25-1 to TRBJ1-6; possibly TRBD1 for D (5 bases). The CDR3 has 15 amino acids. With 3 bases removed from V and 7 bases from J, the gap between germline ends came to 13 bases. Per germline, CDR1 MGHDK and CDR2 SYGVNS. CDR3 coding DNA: TGTGCCAGCAGTGACCTGGGACGGGCAAATTCACCCCTCCACTTT. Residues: CASSDLGRANSPLHF.

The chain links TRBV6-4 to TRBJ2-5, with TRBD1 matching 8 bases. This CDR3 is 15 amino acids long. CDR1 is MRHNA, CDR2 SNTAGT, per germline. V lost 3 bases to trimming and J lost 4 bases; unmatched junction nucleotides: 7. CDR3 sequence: CASSETGEVGETQYF. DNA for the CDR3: TGTGCCAGCAGTGAGACAGGGGAGGTAGGAGAGACCCAGTACTTC.

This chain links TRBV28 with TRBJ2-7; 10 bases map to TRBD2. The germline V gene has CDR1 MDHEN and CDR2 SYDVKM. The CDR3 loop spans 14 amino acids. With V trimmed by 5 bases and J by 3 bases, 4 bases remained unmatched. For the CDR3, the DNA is TGTGCCAGCAGTCCTAGCGGGAGTGGCTACGAGCAGTACTTC. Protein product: CASSPSGSGYEQYF.

The CDR3 DNA reads as TGTGCGAGTAAGGTGGGGAGAGATACGCAGTATTTT. The encoded protein is CASKVGRDTQYF. The chain carries TRBV28 and TRBJ2-3, with a weak D call TRBD2 (5 bases). CDR3 length: 12 amino acids. From germline, CDR1 is MDHEN and CDR2 SYDVKM.

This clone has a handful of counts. In DNA form, the CDR3 reads TGTGCCAGCAGTCCCGGACGGGCCAGCACAGATACGCAGTATTTT. Translation gives CASSPGRASTDTQYF. The chain combines TRBV28 with TRBJ2-3; D gene unclear. The CDR3 spans 15 residues. The germline V gene has CDR1 MDHEN and CDR2 SYDVKM. Trimming took 5 bases from V and 0 from J, leaving 12 bases between them.

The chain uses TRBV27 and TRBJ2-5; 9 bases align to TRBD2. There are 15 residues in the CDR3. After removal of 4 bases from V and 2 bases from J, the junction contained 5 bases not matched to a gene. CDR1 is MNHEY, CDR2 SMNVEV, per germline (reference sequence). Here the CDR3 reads CASSYGSGGQETQYF. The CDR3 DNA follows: TGTGCCAGCAGTTACGGTAGCGGGGGACAAGAGACCCAGTACTTC.

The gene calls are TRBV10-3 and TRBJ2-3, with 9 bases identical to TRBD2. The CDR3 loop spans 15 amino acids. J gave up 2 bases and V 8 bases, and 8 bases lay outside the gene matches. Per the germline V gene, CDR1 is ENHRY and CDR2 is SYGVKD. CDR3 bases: TGTGCCATCCGGCGGGGGGGCCAGGACACAGATACGCAGTATTTT. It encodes CAIRRGGQDTDTQYF.

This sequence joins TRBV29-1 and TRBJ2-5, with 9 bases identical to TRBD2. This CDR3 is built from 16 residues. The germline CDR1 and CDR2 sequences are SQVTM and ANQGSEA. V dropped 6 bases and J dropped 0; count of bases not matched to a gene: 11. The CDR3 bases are TGCAGCGTGTCCTATAGCGGGGGACAGTACCAAGAGACCCAGTACTTC. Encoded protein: CSVSYSGGQYQETQYF.

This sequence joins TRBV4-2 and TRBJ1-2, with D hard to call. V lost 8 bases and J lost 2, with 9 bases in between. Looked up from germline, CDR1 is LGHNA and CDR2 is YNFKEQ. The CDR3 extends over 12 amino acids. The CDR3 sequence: CASSDLNYGYTF. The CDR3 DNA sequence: TGTGCCAGCTCCGACCTGAACTATGGCTACACCTTC.

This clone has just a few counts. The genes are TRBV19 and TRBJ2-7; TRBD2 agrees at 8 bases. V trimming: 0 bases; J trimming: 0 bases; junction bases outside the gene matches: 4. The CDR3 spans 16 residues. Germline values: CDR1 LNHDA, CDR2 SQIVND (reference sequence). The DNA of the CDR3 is TGTGCCAGTAGTATAGAAACTAGCGGAGGCTCCTACGAGCAGTACTTC. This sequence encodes CASSIETSGGSYEQYF.

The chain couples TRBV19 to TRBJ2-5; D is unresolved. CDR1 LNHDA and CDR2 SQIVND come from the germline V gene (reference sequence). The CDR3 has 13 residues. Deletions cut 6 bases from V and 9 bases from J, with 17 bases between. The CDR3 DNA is TGTGCCAGTAGCTCGCTGGTTTCTACGGCCCAGTACTTC. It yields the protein CASSSLVSTAQYF.

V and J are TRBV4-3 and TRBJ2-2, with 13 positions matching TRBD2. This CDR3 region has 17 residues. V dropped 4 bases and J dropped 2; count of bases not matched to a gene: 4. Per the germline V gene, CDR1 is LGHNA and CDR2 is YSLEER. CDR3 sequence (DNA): TGCGCCAGCAGCCCAAGGACTAGCGGGAGTAACACCGGGGAGCTGTTTTTT. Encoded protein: CASSPRTSGSNTGELFF.